One and the same sample provided the 3 T cell receptor beta chains below, sequenced in a study of blood T cell repertoires in COVID-19. Sequenced by immunoSEQ multiplex PCR; TCRdb stores in-frame clones only, minus some. In the table there are 250,000 to 300,000 clones, approximately 86% of which are singletons. The material sequenced was peripheral blood. The receptors come from a man aged 25 to 40 with active or convalescent COVID-19.

The genes are TRBV6-5 and TRBJ1-2; TRBD1 is a possible D gene (5 bases). CDR1 and CDR2 from the germline V gene are MNHEY and SVGAGI. The CDR3 is 15 residues long. The V end was cut by 5 bases, the J end by 4 bases, with 17 bases between. In nucleotides, the CDR3 is TGTGCCAGCAGTCGACTTATAGGGGATTCCTATGGCTACACCTTC. Amino acids: CASSRLIGDSYGYTF.

The V gene is TRBV6-2 or TRBV6-3, the J gene TRBJ1-5; D gene uncertain. The CDR3 totals 16 residues. CDR1 is MNHEY and CDR2 is SVGEGT in the germline V gene. The V end was cut by 4 bases, the J end by 10 bases, with 23 bases between. CDR3 sequence reads: CASSFRGGAPYDPQHF. The DNA of the CDR3 is TGTGCCAGCAGTTTCCGAGGCGGAGCTCCGTACGATCCCCAGCATTTT.

V gene TRBV7-6 combines with J gene TRBJ1-2; 7 bases line up with TRBD1. The CDR3 extends over 14 amino acids. The V segment lost 5 bases and the J segment 7 bases; nucleotides outside the gene matches: 10. CDR1 is SGHVS, CDR2 FNYEAQ, per germline. The CDR3 sequence is CASSGTVSAGGYTF. In nucleotides, the CDR3 is TGTGCCAGCAGCGGGACAGTGAGTGCTGGTGGCTACACCTTC.